Listed below are T cell receptor beta chains from one sample, sequenced in a study of OX40 agonist ivuxolimab in advanced cancers. Measured with immunoSEQ multiplex PCR; TCRdb has only the in-frame clones, and not every one. This sample has 80,000 to 100,000 clones, with 80% to 90% found just once. This material consisted of CD4+ or CD8+ T cells sorted from blood, taken in a trial of the OX40 agonist ivuxolimab. These receptor sequences come from an adult with an advanced solid tumor such as melanoma, head and neck, liver or kidney cancer. CDR3s include the opening cysteine and the closing phenylalanine or tryptophan. D genes are given only for firm matches. Clone size is shown for a subset of rows, as once, few, many or a class of expanded clone.

clone size,V gene,D gene,J gene,CDR3 DNA,CDR3 protein
-,TRBV11-2,-,TRBJ2-3,TGTGCCAGCAGCTCTCACAGGGAAGGCACAGATACGCAGTATTTT,CASSSHREGTDTQYF
-,TRBV7-7,-,TRBJ2-5,TGTGCCAGCAGCTTGGTCCGCAAAGAGACCCAGTACTTC,CASSLVRKETQYF
once,TRBV2,-,TRBJ1-2,TGTGCCAGCAGATACTCGGGGGGCTACACCTTC,CASRYSGGYTF
-,TRBV4-3,-,TRBJ1-4,TGCGCCAGCAGCCAGGGAATTAATGAAAAACTGTTTTTT,CASSQGINEKLFF
-,TRBV6-1,-,TRBJ1-1,TGTGCCAGCAGTGGACAGGTTGGAACTGAAGCTTTCTTT,CASSGQVGTEAFF
-,TRBV28,TRBD2,TRBJ2-4,TGTGCCAGCAGTTCCCCCAGCGGGGGGTCGGACATTCAGTACTTC,CASSSPSGGSDIQYF
-,TRBV6-4,-,TRBJ2-3,TGTGCCAGCAGTGAACAGGGAGGGAGAACAGATACGCAGTATTTT,CASSEQGGRTDTQYF
-,TRBV10-3,TRBD2,TRBJ2-3,TGTGCCATCAGTCTTAGGACTAGCCCAGATACGCAGTATTTT,CAISLRTSPDTQYF
-,TRBV27,TRBD1,TRBJ2-6,TGTGCCAGCAGTCGTTGGGACAGGTATTTCTCTGGGGCCAACGTCCTGACTTTC,CASSRWDRYFSGANVLTF
-,TRBV30,-,TRBJ1-4,TGTGCCGGGCGGCCAGGGAACGAAAAACTGTTTTTT,CAGRPGNEKLFF
-,TRBV4-3,-,TRBJ2-2,TGCGCCAGCAGCCAAGTGGAGGGAAGTACCGGGGAGCTGTTTTTT,CASSQVEGSTGELFF
-,TRBV5-4,-,TRBJ1-5,TGTGCCAGCAGCTCGGGGGCATATCAGCCCCAGCATTTT,CASSSGAYQPQHF
-,TRBV30,-,TRBJ1-3,TGTGCCTGGATTAGTGGAAACACCATATATTTT,CAWISGNTIYF
-,TRBV6-1,-,TRBJ1-2,TGTGCCAGCAGTGAAGGGGCCGCTCGGGGTTGGGATGGCTACACCTTC,CASSEGAARGWDGYTF
-,TRBV7-6,TRBD1,TRBJ1-2,TGTGCCAGCAGCTTAGGGACAGGGTATGGCTACACCTTC,CASSLGTGYGYTF
-,TRBV15,-,TRBJ2-5,TGTGCCACCAGCAGAACGCCGACGTCGTGGGCCCAAGAGACCCAGTACTTC,CATSRTPTSWAQETQYF
-,TRBV5-1,TRBD2,TRBJ2-3,TGCGCCAGTGCCTCTAGCGGGGAAATCACAGATACGCAGTATTTT,CASASSGEITDTQYF
-,TRBV4-1,-,TRBJ2-4,TGCGCCAGCAGCCAAGAGAGGGGGGCCCGGAACATTCAGTACTTC,CASSQERGARNIQYF
-,TRBV9,TRBD2,TRBJ2-5,TGTGCCAGCAGCATTAGCGGGGGGACGCTCCAAGAGACCCAGTACTTC,CASSISGGTLQETQYF
-,TRBV19,-,TRBJ1-5,TGTGCCAGTAGTATCCCGAGGCGGGGGTCCGGTCAGCCCCAGCATTTT,CASSIPRRGSGQPQHF
-,TRBV7-9,TRBD1,TRBJ1-1,TGTGCCAGCAGCAGAACCGGGACAGCTGTGAACACTGAAGCTTTCTTT,CASSRTGTAVNTEAFF
-,TRBV7-2,-,TRBJ2-1,TGTGCCAGCAGCTTGATGGTCAATGAGCAGTTCTTC,CASSLMVNEQFF
-,TRBV29-1,TRBD1,TRBJ2-7,TGCAGCGTTGCGAGACAGGGCCACGAGCAGTACTTC,CSVARQGHEQYF
-,TRBV5-8,-,TRBJ1-5,TGTGCCAGCAGCTTGCGCGGCGGCGGCAATCAGCCCCAGCATTTT,CASSLRGGGNQPQHF
-,TRBV7-2,-,TRBJ2-3,TGTGCCAGCAGCTCGAGGAGGACTACCCCCGCTAGCACAGATACGCAGTATTTT,CASSSRRTTPASTDTQYF
-,TRBV18,-,TRBJ2-5,TGTGCCAGCTATTCCGGCGCTGGGTACGAGACCCAGTACTTC,CASYSGAGYETQYF
-,TRBV30,-,TRBJ2-7,TGTGCCTGGGCCGCAGGAGGGCCCGAGCAGTACTTC,CAWAAGGPEQYF
-,TRBV7-9,TRBD2,TRBJ2-4,TGTGCCAGCTCCATTAGCGGGGGGGCCTCCAAAAACATTCAGTACTTC,CASSISGGASKNIQYF
-,TRBV30,TRBD1,TRBJ2-7,TGTGCCTGGAGTGACCGACAGGGCAAAGGTTTTGGGCAGTACTTC,CAWSDRQGKGFGQYF
-,TRBV6-1,-,TRBJ1-3,TGTGCCAGCAGTGAATCCACAGGCTCTGGAAACACCATATATTTT,CASSESTGSGNTIYF
-,TRBV7-2,TRBD1,TRBJ1-4,TGTGCCAGCAGCCGGGACAGTCTTAATGAAAAACTGTTTTTT,CASSRDSLNEKLFF
few,TRBV2,TRBD1,TRBJ2-2,TGTGCCAGCACCGGACAGGGGGTAGGCGGGGAGCTGTTTTTT,CASTGQGVGGELFF
-,TRBV10-3,TRBD1,TRBJ2-5,TGTGCCACCGCGACAGGGGAAGAGACCCAGTACTTC,CATATGEETQYF
-,TRBV15,TRBD1,TRBJ2-7,TGTGCCACCAGTGACCGGGGACAGGTCAACTACGAGCAGTACTTC,CATSDRGQVNYEQYF
-,TRBV7-2,TRBD2,TRBJ2-3,TGTGCCAGCAGCAAAGGGGGACTAGCGGGGGATACGCAGTATTTT,CASSKGGLAGDTQYF
once,TRBV18,TRBD2,TRBJ2-1,TGTGCCAGCTCACCACCAGTGGCGGGGGGGCTTAGGAATGAGCAGTTCTTC,CASSPPVAGGLRNEQFF
-,TRBV7-9,-,TRBJ2-7,TGTGCCAGCAGCTTAAGACTAGGGGTAAAGTACTTC,CASSLRLGVKYF
-,TRBV18,-,TRBJ2-7,TGTGCCAGCTCACCAGGGGGCTCAAACTCCTACGAGCAGTACTTC,CASSPGGSNSYEQYF
-,TRBV6-6,-,TRBJ1-2,TGTGCCAGCACCTCGGTCGGGACACTGTATGGCTACACCTTC,CASTSVGTLYGYTF
-,TRBV7-3,-,TRBJ2-3,TGTGCCAGCAGCTCCGGGGGCGGCTTAGATACGCAGTATTTT,CASSSGGGLDTQYF
-,TRBV7-2,-,TRBJ2-2,TGTGCCAGCAGCTCCTATAATGGGGAGCTGTTTTTT,CASSSYNGELFF
-,TRBV7-9,-,TRBJ2-3,TGTGCCAGCAGCTTAAGACAGCTCAGCACAGATACGCAGTATTTT,CASSLRQLSTDTQYF
-,TRBV7-9,TRBD1,TRBJ1-2,TGTGCCAGCGGAGACAGGGCCTCATATGGCTACACCTTC,CASGDRASYGYTF
-,TRBV11-3,-,TRBJ2-1,TGTGCCAGCAGCTTGAACAGTTACAATGAGCAGTTCTTC,CASSLNSYNEQFF
-,TRBV6-5,-,TRBJ1-1,TGTGCCAGCAGAGCGACGGGGAACACTGAAGCTTTCTTT,CASRATGNTEAFF
-,TRBV5-4,TRBD2,TRBJ2-5,TGTGCCAGCAGCCCCGGGACTAGCGGGGGGTCTACCTCAGAGACCCAGTACTTC,CASSPGTSGGSTSETQYF
-,TRBV6-6,-,TRBJ2-6,TGTGCCAGCAGTTACTCGATCGGGGGAGCCTCTTCCCTCCTGACTTTC,CASSYSIGGASSLLTF
once,TRBV14,-,TRBJ1-1,TGTGCCAGCCGGTGGGGATTGAACACTGAAGCTTTCTTT,CASRWGLNTEAFF
-,TRBV9,TRBD2,TRBJ2-1,TGTGCCAGCAGCTCCACGGGACTAGCGGGGGGCCATGAGCAGTTCTTC,CASSSTGLAGGHEQFF
-,TRBV6-1,TRBD1,TRBJ2-1,TGTGCCAGCAGAGCCGGGGACAGGGAGAATGAGCAGTTCTTC,CASRAGDRENEQFF
-,TRBV4-1,-,TRBJ1-5,TGCGCCAGCAGCCAAGGCCTACACGGCAATCAGCCCCAGCATTTT,CASSQGLHGNQPQHF
-,TRBV7-6,-,TRBJ1-1,TGTGCCAGCAGCTTCAGTTCCGGGACTGAAGCTTTCTTT,CASSFSSGTEAFF
-,TRBV28,TRBD1,TRBJ1-5,TGTGCCAGCAGTTTGGGGATCCGGACAGGCCCTAGCAATCAGCCCCAGCATTTT,CASSLGIRTGPSNQPQHF
once,TRBV9,TRBD2,TRBJ2-3,TGTGCCAGCAGCGTTCCCAGCGGGGGATACACAGATACGCAGTATTTT,CASSVPSGGYTDTQYF
-,TRBV2,-,TRBJ2-2,TGTGCCAGCAGTGAGGGTCCCCCGCGGACCGGGGAGCTGTTTTTT,CASSEGPPRTGELFF
-,TRBV7-8,-,TRBJ2-1,TGTGCCAGCAGCTTAGGGGGGGCCATCGCTGAGCAGTTCTTC,CASSLGGAIAEQFF
-,TRBV28,-,TRBJ2-1,TGTGCCAGCCCGACCCGCGGTACAGGGGGACGGGGACTATCCGCAAATGAGCAGTTCTTC,CASPTRGTGGRGLSANEQFF
-,TRBV30,-,TRBJ2-6,TGTGCCTGGAACATCCTTAAAGCGTTTAACAGGGATAAGAACTCTGGGGCCAACGTCCTGACTTTC,CAWNILKAFNRDKNSGANVLTF
-,TRBV28,TRBD1,TRBJ1-2,TGTGCCAGCAGACCGGTTACGGGACAGGGGGACTATGGCTACACCTTC,CASRPVTGQGDYGYTF
-,TRBV28,-,TRBJ2-7,TGTGCCAGCAGCCGACCAAACGAGCAGTACTTC,CASSRPNEQYF